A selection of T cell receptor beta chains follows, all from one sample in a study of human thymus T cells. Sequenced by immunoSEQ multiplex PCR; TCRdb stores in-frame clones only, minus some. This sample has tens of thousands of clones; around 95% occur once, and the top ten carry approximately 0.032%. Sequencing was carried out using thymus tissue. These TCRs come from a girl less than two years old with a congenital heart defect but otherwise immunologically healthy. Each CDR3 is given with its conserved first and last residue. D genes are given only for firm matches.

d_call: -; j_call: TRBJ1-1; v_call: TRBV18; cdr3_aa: CASSFSRDPPPLNTEAFF
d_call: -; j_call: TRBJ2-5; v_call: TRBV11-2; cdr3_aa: CASSFPDETQYF
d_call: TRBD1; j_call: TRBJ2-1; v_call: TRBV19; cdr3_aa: CANMGGQGDIEQFF
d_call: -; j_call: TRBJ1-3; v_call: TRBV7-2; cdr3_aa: CASSLEDGNTIYF
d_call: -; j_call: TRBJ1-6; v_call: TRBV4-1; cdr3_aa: CASSHSSYNSPLHF
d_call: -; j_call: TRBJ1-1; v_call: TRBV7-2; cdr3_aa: CASSLKDRNTEAFF
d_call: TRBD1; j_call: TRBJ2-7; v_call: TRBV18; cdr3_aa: CASSPQTGTAAYEQYF
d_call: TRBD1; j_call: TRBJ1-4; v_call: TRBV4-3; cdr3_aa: CASSQGSNEKLFF
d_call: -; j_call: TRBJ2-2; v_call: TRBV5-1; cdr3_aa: CASSLDVVTGELFF
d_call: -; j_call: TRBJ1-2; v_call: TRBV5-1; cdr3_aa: CASSLPQVRGGYTF
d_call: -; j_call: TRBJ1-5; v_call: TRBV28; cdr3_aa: CASSLKGKNQPQHF
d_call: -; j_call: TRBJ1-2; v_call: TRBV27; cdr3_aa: CASSLRPIHGQPDTF
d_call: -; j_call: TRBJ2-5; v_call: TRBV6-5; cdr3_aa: CASSSSPGVSGGTQYF
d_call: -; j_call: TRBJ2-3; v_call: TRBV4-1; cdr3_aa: CASSQEYRGNTDTQYF
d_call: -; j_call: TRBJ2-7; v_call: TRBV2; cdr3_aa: CASSESAPQVISDEQYF
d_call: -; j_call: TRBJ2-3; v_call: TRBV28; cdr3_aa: CASSPVSGIAGTDTQYF
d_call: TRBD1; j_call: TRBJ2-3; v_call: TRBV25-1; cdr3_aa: CASSEYRDRAFSTDTQYF
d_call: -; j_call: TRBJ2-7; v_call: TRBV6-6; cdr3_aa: CAIPGGHYSYEQYF
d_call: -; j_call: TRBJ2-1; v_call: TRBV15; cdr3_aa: CATSRDGEGAGYNEQFF
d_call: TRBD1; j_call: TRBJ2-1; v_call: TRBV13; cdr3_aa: CASSPQGERMRFF
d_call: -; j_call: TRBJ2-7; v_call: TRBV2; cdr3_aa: CASSALGEAGYEQYF
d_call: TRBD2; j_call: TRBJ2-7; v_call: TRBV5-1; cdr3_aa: CASSRTSGGTGLYEQYF
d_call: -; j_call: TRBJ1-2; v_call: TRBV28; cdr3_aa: CASSHPVPGQTFAGYGYTF
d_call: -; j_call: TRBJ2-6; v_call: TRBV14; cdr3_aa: CASSHSGTASSGANVLTF
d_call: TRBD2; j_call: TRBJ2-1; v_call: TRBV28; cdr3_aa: CASSPLSGWAEQFF
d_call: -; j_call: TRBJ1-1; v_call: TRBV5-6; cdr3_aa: CASSLGQEEAFF